This TCR beta chain was sequenced during a study of multiple sclerosis patients with progressive multifocal leukoencephalopathy. Turning to the study itself: Multiple sclerosis patients on natalizumab who never developed PML served as longitudinally sampled controls.

The assay was run at survey level. This table comes from immunoSEQ multiplex PCR, and its TCRdb copy is limited to in-frame clones, with some not included. The top ten clones hold over 1.3% of a sample with around 30,000 clones, about 88% of them seen once. This sample's time point: before natalizumab initiation. Germline V gives CDR1 MGHDK, CDR2 SYGVNS. V lost 5 bases to trimming and J lost 8 bases, with 6 bases between them. This CDR3 has 10 residues. The material sequenced was PBMCs. The chain has TRBV25-1 and TRBJ1-2; D gene unclear. This sequence was found in a human donor with multiple sclerosis. The CDR3 nucleotides are TGTGCCAGCAGTATATCCGGCTACACCTTC. Translated: CASSISGYTF.